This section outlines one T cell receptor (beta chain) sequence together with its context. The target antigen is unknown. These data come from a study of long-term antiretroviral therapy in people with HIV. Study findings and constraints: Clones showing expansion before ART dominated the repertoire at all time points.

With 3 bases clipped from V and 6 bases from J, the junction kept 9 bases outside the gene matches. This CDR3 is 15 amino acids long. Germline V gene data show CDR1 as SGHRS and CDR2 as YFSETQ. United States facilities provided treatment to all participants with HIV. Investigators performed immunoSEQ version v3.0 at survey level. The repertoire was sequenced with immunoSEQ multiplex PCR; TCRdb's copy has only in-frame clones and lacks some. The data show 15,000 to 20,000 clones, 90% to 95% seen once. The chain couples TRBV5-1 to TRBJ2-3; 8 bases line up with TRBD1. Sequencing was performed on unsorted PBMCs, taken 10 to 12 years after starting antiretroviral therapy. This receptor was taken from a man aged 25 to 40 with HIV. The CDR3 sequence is CASSSTQGALDTQYF. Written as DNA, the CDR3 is TGCGCCAGCAGCTCCACCCAGGGGGCGCTGGATACGCAGTATTTT.